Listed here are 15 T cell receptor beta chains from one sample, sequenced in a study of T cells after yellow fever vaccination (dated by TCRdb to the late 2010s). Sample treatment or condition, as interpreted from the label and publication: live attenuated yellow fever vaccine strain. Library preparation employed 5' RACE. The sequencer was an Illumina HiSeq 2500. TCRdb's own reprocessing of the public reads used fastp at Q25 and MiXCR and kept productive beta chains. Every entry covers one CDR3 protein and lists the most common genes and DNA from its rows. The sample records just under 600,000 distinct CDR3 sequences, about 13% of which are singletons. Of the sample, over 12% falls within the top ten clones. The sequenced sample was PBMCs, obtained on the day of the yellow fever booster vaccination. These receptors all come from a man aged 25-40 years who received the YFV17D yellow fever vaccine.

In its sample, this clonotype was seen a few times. CDR3 nucleotide sequence: TGCGCCAGCAGCCAAGCAACAGGGTTCCGCTACAATGAGCAGTTCTTC. Residues: CASSQATGFRYNEQFF. This chain joins TRBV4-3 and TRBJ2-1, with D perhaps TRBD1 (6 bases). Germline V gene data show CDR1 as LGHNA and CDR2 as YSLEER. V lost 1 base and J lost 3, with 13 bases in between. The CDR3 has 16 residues.

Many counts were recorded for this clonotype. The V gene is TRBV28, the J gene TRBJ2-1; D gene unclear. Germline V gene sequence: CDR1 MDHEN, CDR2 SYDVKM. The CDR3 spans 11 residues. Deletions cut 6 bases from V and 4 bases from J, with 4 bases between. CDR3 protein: CASSGYNEQFF. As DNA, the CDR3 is TGTGCCAGCAGCGGGTACAATGAGCAGTTCTTC. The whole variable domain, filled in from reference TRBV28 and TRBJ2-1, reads DVKVTQSSRYLVKRTGEKVFLECVQDMDHENMFWYRQDPGLGLRLIYFSYDVKMKEKGDIPEGYSVSREKKERFSLILESASTNQTSMYLCASSGYNEQFFGPGTRLTVL.

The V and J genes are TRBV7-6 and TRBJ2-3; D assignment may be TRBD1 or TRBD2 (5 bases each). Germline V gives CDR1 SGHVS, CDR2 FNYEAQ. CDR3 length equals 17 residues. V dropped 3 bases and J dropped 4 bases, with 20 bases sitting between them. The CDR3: CASSFQGWDRTSDTQYF. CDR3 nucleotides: TGTGCCAGCAGCTTCCAAGGGTGGGACCGGACATCAGATACGCAGTATTTT.

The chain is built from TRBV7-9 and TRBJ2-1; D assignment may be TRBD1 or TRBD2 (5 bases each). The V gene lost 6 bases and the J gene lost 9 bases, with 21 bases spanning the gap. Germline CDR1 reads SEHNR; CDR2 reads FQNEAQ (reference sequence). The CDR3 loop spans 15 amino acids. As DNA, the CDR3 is TGTGCCAGCAGTCCCAGACCGGGACCCTATTTTGAGCAGTTCTTC. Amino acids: CASSPRPGPYFEQFF.

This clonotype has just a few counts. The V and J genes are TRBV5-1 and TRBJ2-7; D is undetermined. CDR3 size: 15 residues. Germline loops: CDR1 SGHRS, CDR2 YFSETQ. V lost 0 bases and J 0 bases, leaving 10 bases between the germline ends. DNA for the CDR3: TGCGCCAGCAGCTTGGTTCTAGAAGGCTCCTACGAGCAGTACTTC. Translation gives CASSLVLEGSYEQYF.

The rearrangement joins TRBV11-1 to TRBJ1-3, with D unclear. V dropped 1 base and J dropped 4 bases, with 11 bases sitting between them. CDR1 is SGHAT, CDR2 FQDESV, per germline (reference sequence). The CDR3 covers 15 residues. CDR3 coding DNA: TGTGCCAGCAGCTTAGATTCCAGAGGCGGAAACACCATATATTTT. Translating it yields CASSLDSRGGNTIYF.

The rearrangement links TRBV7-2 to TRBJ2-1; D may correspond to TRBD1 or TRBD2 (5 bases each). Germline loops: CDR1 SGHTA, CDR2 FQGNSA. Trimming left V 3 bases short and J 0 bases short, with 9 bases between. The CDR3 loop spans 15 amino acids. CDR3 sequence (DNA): TGTGCCAGCAGCTTTCGGGGCCCCTCCTACAATGAGCAGTTCTTC. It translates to CASSFRGPSYNEQFF.

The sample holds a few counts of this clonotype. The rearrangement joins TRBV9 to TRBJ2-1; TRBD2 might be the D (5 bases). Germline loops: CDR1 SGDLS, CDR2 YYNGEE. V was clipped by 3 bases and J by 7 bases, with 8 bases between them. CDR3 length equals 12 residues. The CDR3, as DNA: TGTGCCAGCAGCGCCTCGGGAAATGAGCAGTTCTTC. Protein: CASSASGNEQFF. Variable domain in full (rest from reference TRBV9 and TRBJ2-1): DSGVTQTPKHLITATGQRVTLRCSPRSGDLSVYWYQQSLDQGLQFLIQYYNGEERAKGNILERFSAQQFPDLHSELNLSSLELGDSALYFCASSASGNEQFFGPGTRLTVL.

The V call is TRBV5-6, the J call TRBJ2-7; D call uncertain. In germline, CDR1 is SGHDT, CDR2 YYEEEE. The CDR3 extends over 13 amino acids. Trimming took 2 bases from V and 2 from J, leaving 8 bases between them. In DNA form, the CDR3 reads TGTGCCAGCAGCTTTAGTCGTACCTACGAGCAGTACTTC. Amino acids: CASSFSRTYEQYF.

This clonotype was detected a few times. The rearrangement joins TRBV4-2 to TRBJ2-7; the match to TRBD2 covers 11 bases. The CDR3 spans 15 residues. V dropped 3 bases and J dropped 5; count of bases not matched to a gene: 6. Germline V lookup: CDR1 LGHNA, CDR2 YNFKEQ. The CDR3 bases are TGTGCCAGCAGCCATTCCGGGACTAGCGGTAACGAGCAGTACTTC. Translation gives CASSHSGTSGNEQYF.

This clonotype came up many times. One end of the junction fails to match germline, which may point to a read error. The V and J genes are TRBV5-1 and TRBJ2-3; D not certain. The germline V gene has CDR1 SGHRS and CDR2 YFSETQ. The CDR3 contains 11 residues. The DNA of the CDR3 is TGTGCCAGCAGCTTGTCAGATACGCAGTATTTT. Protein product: CASSLSDTQYF.

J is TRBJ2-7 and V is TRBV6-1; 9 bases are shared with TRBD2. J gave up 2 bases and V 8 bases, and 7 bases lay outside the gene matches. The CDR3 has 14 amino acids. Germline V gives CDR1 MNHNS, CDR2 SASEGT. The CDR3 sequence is CASGESGRTYEQYF. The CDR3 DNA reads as TGTGCCAGCGGCGAAAGCGGGAGGACCTACGAGCAGTACTTC.

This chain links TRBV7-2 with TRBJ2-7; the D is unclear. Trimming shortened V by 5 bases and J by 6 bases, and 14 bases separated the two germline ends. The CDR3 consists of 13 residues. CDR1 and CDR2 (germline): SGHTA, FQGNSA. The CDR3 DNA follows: TGTGCCAGCAGCCCTAGTGGGCTCTCCGAGCAGTACTTC. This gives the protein CASSPSGLSEQYF.

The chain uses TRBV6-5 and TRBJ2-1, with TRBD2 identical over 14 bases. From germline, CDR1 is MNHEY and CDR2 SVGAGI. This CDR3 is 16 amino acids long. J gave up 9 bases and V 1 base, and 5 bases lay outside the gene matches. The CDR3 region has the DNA TGTGCCAGCAGTTACTGGGGACTAGCGGGAGAGGGTGAGCAGTTCTTC. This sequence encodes CASSYWGLAGEGEQFF.

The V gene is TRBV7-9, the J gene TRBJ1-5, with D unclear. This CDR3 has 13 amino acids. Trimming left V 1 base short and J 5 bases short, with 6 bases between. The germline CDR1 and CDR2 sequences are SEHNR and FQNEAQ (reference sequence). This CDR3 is CASSLEGYQPQHF. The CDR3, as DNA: TGTGCCAGCAGCTTAGAGGGTTATCAGCCCCAGCATTTT.